This TCR beta chain came from a study of T-cell memory formation after mild COVID-19. This clonotype was seen more than once but under ten times. TCRdb re-called the 5' RACE reads with MiXCR, one entry per CDR3 protein. The data contain roughly 110,000 distinct CDR3 sequences, approximately 17% of them seen just once; the ten biggest clones take up roughly 31%. Sequenced: PBMCs or a T cell subset sorted from them (not recorded which). The TCR comes from an adult woman who had mild COVID-19 (a few samples of this study predate the infection). Cell type and time point are not known.

The CDR3 sequence: CASRDPRGRGNTIYF. The DNA of the CDR3 is TGTGCCAGCAGAGACCCCAGGGGGCGAGGAAACACCATATATTTT. The chain recombines TRBV12-3 or TRBV12-4 with TRBJ1-3, with TRBD1 identical over 8 bases. The ends lost 6 bases at V and 4 bases at J; junction bases unmatched: 8. This CDR3 comprises 15 residues.